These 23 T cell receptor beta chains came from one sample sequenced in a study of cytomegalovirus exposure and HLA in healthy donors. In the PCR, 60 Vbeta and 13 Jbeta primers were used. Sequencing used immunoSEQ multiplex PCR; TCRdb keeps in-frame clones, though not all of them. The repertoire consists of approximately 110,000 clones, with around 77% occurring once and the leading ten covering around 13%. Sample: PBMCs. All receptors come from a woman in her 40s in good health and CMV-seropositive.

This clone was seen a handful of times. The chain links TRBV4-2 to TRBJ2-2, with 8 bases aligning to TRBD2. J lost 2 bases, V lost 1 base, and 3 bases had no gene match. Germline loops: CDR1 LGHNA, CDR2 YNFKEQ. The CDR3 sequence is 16 residues long. This CDR3 reads CASSQVGGANTGELFF. CDR3 coding DNA: TGTGCCAGCAGCCAAGTCGGGGGGGCCAACACCGGGGAGCTGTTTTTT.

This clone was found a few times. The V call is TRBV7-2, the J call TRBJ2-7, with a tentative D call TRBD2 (5 bases). Per germline, CDR1 SGHTA and CDR2 FQGNSA. V was trimmed by 5 bases and J by 5 bases, leaving 16 bases between them. CDR3 length equals 14 residues. The CDR3 protein is CASSLRRGQNEQYF. As DNA, the CDR3 is TGTGCCAGCAGCCTCAGGAGAGGGCAAAACGAGCAGTACTTC. Based on the CDR3 plus reference TRBV7-2 and TRBJ2-7, the full variable domain is GAGVSQSPSNKVTEKGKDVELRCDPISGHTALYWYRQSLGQGLEFLIYFQGNSAPDKSGLPSDRFSAERTGGSVSTLTIQRTQQEDSAVYLCASSLRRGQNEQYFGPGTRLTVT.

This clone was detected only a few times. The rearrangement joins TRBV1 to TRBJ2-5; the DNA was not compared with TRBD2, the D call given in the table. TRBV1 is flagged as a pseudogene. The CDR3 runs 17 residues. This CDR3 is CTSSQDPPDYSGETQYF. The DNA of the CDR3 is TGCACCAGCAGCCAAGATCCCCCCGACTATTCGGGCGAGACCCAGTACTTC.

The chain employs TRBV5-6 and TRBJ2-5, with TRBD2 matching 10 bases. Germline CDR1 SGHDT, CDR2 YYEEEE. V lost 3 bases to trimming and J lost 4 bases; unmatched junction nucleotides: 9. The CDR3 is 16 amino acids. The CDR3 protein is CASSSAGAGGVETQYF. In DNA, the CDR3 is TGTGCCAGCAGCTCGGCGGGAGCGGGAGGGGTAGAGACCCAGTACTTC.

This clone was seen only once. This chain links TRBV11-3 with TRBJ2-7; 10 bases are a match to TRBD1. This CDR3 is 15 amino acids long. V lost 6 bases to trimming and J lost 6 bases; unmatched junction nucleotides: 11. Germline V gene data show CDR1 as SGHNT and CDR2 as YENEEA. The CDR3 sequence: CASSPTGTGDGEQYF. CDR3 coding DNA: TGTGCCAGCAGTCCTACCGGGACAGGGGATGGCGAGCAGTACTTC.

The chain uses TRBV11-2 and TRBJ2-5; no reliable D call. Trimming removed 1 base from V and 4 bases from J, with 7 bases in between. CDR3 size: 13 residues. Germline-derived CDR1 and CDR2 are SGHAT and FQNNGV. CDR3 in DNA: TGTGCCAGCAGCTTAGCTGGGCCAGAGACCCAGTACTTC. This sequence encodes CASSLAGPETQYF. The variable domain in full, with the rest retrieved from reference TRBV11-2 and TRBJ2-5, is EAGVAQSPRYKIIEKRQSVAFWCNPISGHATLYWYQQILGQGPKLLIQFQNNGVVDDSQLPKDRFSAERLKGVDSTLKIQPAKLEDSAVYLCASSLAGPETQYFGPGTRLLVL.

V usage is TRBV4-1 and J usage is TRBJ2-7, with 13 positions matching TRBD2. The V and J ends lost 0 bases and 3 bases, in that order; junction bases with no gene match: 5. CDR1 and CDR2 from the germline V gene are MGHRA and YSYEKL. The CDR3 has 17 residues. In nucleotides, the CDR3 is TGCGCCAGCAGCCAAGAGTGGGGGACTAGCGGGATCTACGAGCAGTACTTC. As protein: CASSQEWGTSGIYEQYF.

This chain uses TRBV28 with TRBJ2-3; 10 bases are shared with TRBD2. Trimming removed 5 bases from V and 5 bases from J; junction bases left unmatched: 10. The germline gives CDR1 MDHEN, CDR2 SYDVKM. The CDR3 is 16 residues long. The CDR3 nucleotides read TGTGCCAGCAGTCCACTCTCAGCGGGAGGGGTAGATACGCAGTATTTT. This sequence encodes CASSPLSAGGVDTQYF.

CDR3 in DNA: TGTGCCAGCAGTGAACTAGCGGGAGATTGGGAGACCCAGTACTTC. Its translation is CASSELAGDWETQYF. The gene calls are TRBV2 and TRBJ2-5; the match to TRBD2 covers 10 bases. The trim removed 2 bases at V and 5 bases at J, leaving 5 bases unmatched. Germline CDR1 reads SNHLY; CDR2 reads FYNNEI. The CDR3 loop spans 15 amino acids.

As regards this clone: Because the CDR3 is missing its conserved closing phenylalanine or tryptophan, this is likely a read error. This rearrangement joins TRBV9 to TRBJ2-7; D possibly corresponds to TRBD2 (6 bases). V gave up 0 bases and J gave up 7 bases, with 17 bases separating them. This CDR3 region has 15 residues. Germline loops: CDR1 SGDLS, CDR2 YYNGEE. CDR3 region: CASSVDERTTLEQYL. CDR3 bases: TGTGCCAGCAGCGTAGATGAGCGGACTACGTTGGAGCAGTACCTC.

This clone has just one count. This CDR3 is CASSSEQLPFKETQYF. The DNA for the CDR3 is TGTGCCAGCAGTTCCGAACAGTTACCCTTCAAAGAGACCCAGTACTTC. The V and J genes are TRBV27 and TRBJ2-5; no reliable D call. The germline gives CDR1 MNHEY, CDR2 SMNVEV (reference sequence). The CDR3 spans 16 residues. V lost 4 bases and J 3 bases, leaving 18 bases between the germline ends.

This chain connects TRBV19 to TRBJ2-1; 9 bases fit TRBD2. CDR1 LNHDA and CDR2 SQIVND come from the germline V gene (reference sequence). V dropped 4 bases and J dropped 2; count of bases not matched to a gene: 9. The CDR3 has 17 amino acids. CDR3 coding DNA: TGTGCCAGTAGTACCACCTTACTAGCGGGTACCTACAATGAGCAGTTCTTC. Amino acids: CASSTTLLAGTYNEQFF.

The chain couples TRBV9 to TRBJ1-1, with TRBD1 matching over 8 bases. J gave up 7 bases and V 0 bases, and 8 bases lay outside the gene matches. The CDR3 spans 15 residues. The germline V gene has CDR1 SGDLS and CDR2 YYNGEE. The CDR3 region has the DNA TGTGCCAGCAGCGTAGCCGGGACAGGTAATTTTGAAGCTTTCTTT. This gives the protein CASSVAGTGNFEAFF.

V is TRBV30 and J is TRBJ1-2; D gene uncertain. The CDR3 extends over 13 amino acids. The germline V gene has CDR1 GTSNPN and CDR2 SVGIG (reference sequence). Trimming took 3 bases from V and 2 from J, leaving 10 bases between them. The DNA for the CDR3 is TGTGCCTGGAGCAGGCAGCAGAACTATGGCTACACCTTC. This translates into CAWSRQQNYGYTF.

This clone was counted a few times. The chain recombines TRBV5-4 with TRBJ1-1; D possibly corresponds to TRBD1 (6 bases). Trimming removed 4 bases from V and 0 bases from J, with 10 bases in between. Germline assignment: CDR1 SGHNT and CDR2 YYREEE (reference sequence). The CDR3 has 14 amino acids. The CDR3 sequence: CASSRTALNTEAFF. The CDR3 nucleotides read TGTGCCAGCAGCAGGACAGCTCTGAACACTGAAGCTTTCTTT.

V usage is TRBV28 and J usage is TRBJ2-1; D call uncertain. Trimming removed 3 bases at V and 10 bases at J, with 13 bases between. In germline, CDR1 is MDHEN, CDR2 SYDVKM. This CDR3 contains 13 residues. In DNA, the CDR3 is TGTGCCAGCAGTTTGGAGATACCTAGGGAGCAGTTCTTC. This gives the protein CASSLEIPREQFF.

The chain has TRBV27 and TRBJ2-5; 9 bases line up with TRBD1. The germline V gene encodes CDR1 MNHEY and CDR2 SMNVEV (reference sequence). The CDR3 has 14 amino acids. The trim removed 7 bases at V and 4 bases at J, leaving 7 bases unmatched. In DNA form, the CDR3 reads TGTGCCAGCATCACGTGGGACAGGGTAGAGACCCAGTACTTC. This codes for CASITWDRVETQYF.

The chain carries TRBV7-9 and TRBJ2-3, with TRBD1 matching 7 bases. This CDR3 has 15 amino acids. Germline CDR1 SEHNR, CDR2 FQNEAQ (reference sequence). Germline trimming cut 5 bases from V and 0 bases from J; bases unmatched to any gene: 5. The CDR3 DNA follows: TGTGCCAGCAGCACGGACAGGTTCAGCACAGATACGCAGTATTTT. As protein: CASSTDRFSTDTQYF.

The chain employs TRBV2 and TRBJ2-3; 14 bases align to TRBD2. The CDR3 is made up of 19 amino acids. Trimming cost V 5 bases and J 6 bases; bases outside gene matches: 16. The germline V gene has CDR1 SNHLY and CDR2 FYNNEI. CDR3 bases: TGTGCCAGCAGTTATCTACGGACCGGGACTAGCGGGAGTAGGGATACGCAGTATTTT. It codes for CASSYLRTGTSGSRDTQYF.

V is TRBV30 and J is TRBJ2-7; 14 bases align to TRBD2. The CDR3 is 14 amino acids. Germline-derived CDR1 and CDR2 are GTSNPN and SVGIG (reference sequence). Losses at the gene ends were 4 bases for V and 6 bases for J; bases not matched to a gene: 5. CDR3 DNA: TGTGCCTGGACGAGGGGACTAGCGGGAGTCGAGCAGTACTTC. Translation: CAWTRGLAGVEQYF.

The chain links TRBV2 to TRBJ2-5; 7 nucleotides line up with TRBD2. The junction had 4 bases not matched to a gene; V was cut back by 11 bases and J by 4 bases. Germline CDR1 reads SNHLY; CDR2 reads FYNNEI. This CDR3 is built from 11 residues. The CDR3 region is CAHSGGETQYF. CDR3 coding DNA: TGTGCCCACTCGGGGGGAGAGACCCAGTACTTC.

This chain uses TRBV7-8 with TRBJ1-2, with TRBD1 identical over 10 bases. The CDR3 has 15 amino acids. Trimming removed 1 base from V and 8 bases from J; junction bases left unmatched: 7. Germline CDR1 and CDR2: SGHVS and FQNEAQ. CDR3 in amino acids: CASSLGGTGVGGYTF. CDR3 bases: TGTGCCAGCAGCTTAGGAGGGACAGGGGTAGGGGGCTACACCTTC.

The rearrangement uses TRBV29-1 and TRBJ2-3, with 9 bases lining up with TRBD1. The junction had 10 bases not matched to a gene; V was cut back by 6 bases and J by 6 bases. Looked up from germline, CDR1 is SQVTM and CDR2 is ANQGSEA. The CDR3 totals 14 residues. CDR3 bases: TGCAGCGTCGCCGGGACAGGGTCTTTTGATACGCAGTATTTT. Translated, it gives CSVAGTGSFDTQYF.